This T cell receptor beta chain originates from a study of CD8 T cells in Susac syndrome. CD8+ and CD4+ T cells from blood underwent TCR beta sequencing. Negative isolation yielded CD8+ and CD4+ T cells; FACS enriched TEMRA cells. This CDR3 comprises 14 residues. Trimming took 5 bases from V and 5 from J, leaving 16 bases between them. In germline, CDR1 is SGHVS, CDR2 FNYEAQ. After extraction with the RNeasy kit, about 0.5 to 1 ug of the RNA was reverse transcribed using random hexamers. TCR beta CDR3 was amplified by immunoSEQ multiplex PCR. This amplification extended across 54 Vbeta and 13 Jbeta segments. A single record per CDR3 protein comes from TCRdb applying MiXCR to the immunoSEQ multiplex PCR reads. In the table there are fewer than 350,000 distinct CDR3 sequences, 65% to 90% of which are singletons.

What was sequenced was CD8+ T cells from PBMCs. This rearrangement joins TRBV7-6 to TRBJ2-7, with D unclear. The sequence was obtained from a human donor with multiple sclerosis. The DNA for the CDR3 is TGTGCCAGCAGCGTAACAAGGGAAGGCGACGAGCAGTACTTC. Its translation: CASSVTREGDEQYF.